Listed below are T cell receptor beta chains from one sample, sequenced in a study of CD8+CD57+ T cells in acquired aplastic anemia. MiXCR, run by TCRdb on the reads, gives a single entry per CDR3 protein. Of hundreds of thousands of distinct CDR3 sequences in the sample, 55% to 75% were seen once. Sequenced sample: sorted CD4+, CD8+, or CD8+CD57+ T cells (not recorded which) from PBMCs. The receptor set was obtained from a human donor in good health, serving as a control. Both conserved end residues are part of each CDR3. D genes are given only for firm matches. Not every row has a clone size; where given, it reads once, few, many or a size class.

. TRBJ2-7 . TRBV6-1 CASSPPRGGQGQYF TGTGCCAGCAGTCCGCCTCGAGGGGGTCAGGGGCAGTACTTC
. TRBJ2-6 . TRBV7-8 CASSRPGRGANVLTF TGTGCCAGCAGCCGCCCGGGGAGAGGGGCCAACGTCCTGACTTTC
TRBD1 TRBJ2-7 . TRBV14 CASSQLTGGSYDYF TGTGCCAGCAGCCAATTGACAGGGGGCAGCTATGACTACTTC
TRBD1 TRBJ2-7 many TRBV11-2 CASSITGTGSYEQYF TGTGCCAGCAGCATTACCGGGACAGGCTCCTACGAGCAGTACTTC
. TRBJ1-1 many TRBV2 CASRRLTEAFF TGTGCCAGCCGACGGCTCACTGAAGCTTTCTTT
. TRBJ2-1 . TRBV15 CATSRLPNEQFF TGTGCCACCAGCAGACTGCCCAATGAGCAGTTCTTC
TRBD1 TRBJ2-7 . TRBV29-1 CSVAGTGELYEQYF TGCAGCGTTGCTGGGACAGGAGAGCTCTACGAGCAGTACTTC
. TRBJ2-5 . TRBV5-4 CASPARVAEGETQYF TGTGCCAGCCCGGCCCGGGTAGCGGAGGGTGAGACCCAGTACTTT
. TRBJ1-5 . TRBV5-1 CASSTKGGGYQHF TGCGCCAGCAGCACTAAGGGGGGCGGCTACCAGCATTTT
TRBD1 TRBJ2-5 many TRBV6-5 CASKPGQGATTQYF TGTGCCAGCAAACCGGGACAGGGAGCTACGACCCAGTACTTC
. TRBJ1-2 . TRBV20-1 CSVYERTFFGYTF TGCAGCGTTTACGAGCGGACATTTTTTGGCTACACCTTC
. TRBJ1-1 . TRBV5-1 CASSTSINMNTEAFF TGCGCCAGCAGCACTAGTATCAACATGAACACTGAAGCTTTCTTT
. TRBJ2-5 many TRBV6-1 CASIQDRTGETQYF TGTGCCAGCATTCAAGACAGGACGGGGGAGACCCAGTACTTC
TRBD1 TRBJ2-3 few TRBV7-2 CASSADRGMATQYF TGTGCCAGCAGCGCCGACAGGGGTATGGCTACGCAGTATTTT
TRBD1 TRBJ1-1 . TRBV7-9 CASSLGGDREEAFF TGTGCCAGCAGCTTAGGCGGGGACAGGGAGGAAGCTTTCTTT
. TRBJ2-1 . TRBV6-2/TRBV6-3 CASSSLISAANEQFF TGTGCCAGCAGTTCCCTAATATCAGCCGCTAATGAGCAGTTCTTC
. TRBJ2-2 . TRBV9 CASSVASVDYCYRELFF TGTGCCAGCAGCGTAGCTAGCGTAGACTATTGCTACAGGGAGCTGTTTTTT